The 17 T cell receptor beta chains presented below share a single source sample, sequenced in a study of control samples from healthy donors and cancer patients (dated by TCRdb to about 2020). The method was the immunoSEQ multiplex PCR assay. The source is immuneACCESS, and TCRdb retained only in-frame sequences with V and J called. Part of the clones is not carried over; for the studies checked, unresolved V genes explain less than half of this, and the remainder is unexplained. This sample gives 77,000 or so clones in total; about nine tenths of them show up just once. The leading ten clones occupy less than 20% of the sample. Sequenced: blood. The receptor source for this set is a man aged 25 to 45 in good health.

This sequence joins TRBV18 and TRBJ1-6; 10 positions agree with TRBD1. The trim removed 4 bases at V and 8 bases at J, leaving 11 bases unmatched. The CDR3 extends over 17 amino acids. Germline assignment: CDR1 KGHSH and CDR2 LQKENI. CDR3 region: CASSLRDRGSGDSPLHF. The CDR3 DNA sequence: TGTGCCAGCTCACTGAGGGACAGGGGAAGTGGGGATTCACCCCTCCACTTT.

The chain has TRBV2 and TRBJ2-4; maybe TRBD1 (6 bases). V gave up 5 bases and J gave up 0 bases, with 11 bases separating them. Germline V CDR1 and CDR2: SNHLY, FYNNEI. This CDR3 has 15 amino acids. Written as DNA, the CDR3 is TGTGCCAGCAGTCCGGACAGAGTAGCCAAAAACATTCAGTACTTC. It is translated as CASSPDRVAKNIQYF.

For this clone: Distinct nucleotide sequences in the sample also encode this CDR3. For the CDR3, the DNA is TGTGCCAGCAGCTTAGTAGGGGGGGGCACTGAAGCTTTCTTT. Its translation is CASSLVGGGTEAFF. This chain joins TRBV11-2 and TRBJ1-1, with TRBD1 as a possible D gene (6 bases). The CDR3 length is 14 residues. Trimming took 1 base from V and 4 from J, leaving 10 bases between them. The germline gives CDR1 SGHAT, CDR2 FQNNGV.

The chain combines TRBV5-1 with TRBJ2-1, with 9 bases fitting TRBD1. V gave up 0 bases and J gave up 0 bases; unmatched junction bases: 4. The CDR3 runs 17 residues. Germline loops: CDR1 SGHRS, CDR2 YFSETQ. CDR3 residues: CASSLDGTGSSYNEQFF. CDR3 nucleotides: TGCGCCAGCAGCTTGGACGGGACAGGGAGCTCCTACAATGAGCAGTTCTTC.

This clone is a singleton in its sample. The chain is built from TRBV4-1 and TRBJ1-3; D is undetermined. The CDR3 loop spans 16 amino acids. Trimming left V 4 bases short and J 0 bases short, with 13 bases between. Germline V CDR1 and CDR2: MGHRA, YSYEKL. CDR3 DNA: TGCGCCAGCAGCCGAAGAGACTTCCTCTCTGGAAACACCATATATTTT. This encodes CASSRRDFLSGNTIYF.

V usage is TRBV7-9 and J usage is TRBJ2-5; possibly TRBD1 or TRBD2 for D (5 bases each). Germline assignment: CDR1 SEHNR and CDR2 FQNEAQ (reference sequence). The CDR3 is 16 amino acids. The V and J ends lost 4 bases and 1 base respectively, with 16 bases between them. In DNA, the CDR3 is TGTGCCAGCAGCTGGGGACGGACTGCAGGCCAAGAGACCCAGTACTTC. It is translated as CASSWGRTAGQETQYF.

CDR3 coding DNA: TGTGCCAGTAGCGGGAGGACAGGGCTGGACACAGATACGCAGTATTTT. It encodes CASSGRTGLDTDTQYF. This sequence joins TRBV19 and TRBJ2-3, with TRBD1 as a possible D gene (8 bases). The CDR3 extends over 16 amino acids. The germline V and J ends were trimmed by 6 bases and 2 bases, with 18 bases remaining between them. Germline loops: CDR1 LNHDA, CDR2 SQIVND (reference sequence).

This chain joins TRBV20-1 and TRBJ2-5; 7 nucleotides align to TRBD2. V shed 3 bases and J 3 bases; nucleotides not matched to a gene: 10. CDR1 is DFQATT, CDR2 SNEGSKA, per germline (reference sequence). The CDR3 extends over 15 amino acids. CDR3 in DNA: TGCAGTGCTAGTGATCCCGGGAGGCTAAAAGAGACCCAGTACTTC. Encoded protein: CSASDPGRLKETQYF.

V and J are TRBV19 and TRBJ1-2; D possibly corresponds to TRBD1 (6 bases). CDR1 and CDR2 from the germline V gene are LNHDA and SQIVND (reference sequence). The CDR3 spans 13 residues. V lost 7 bases and J 4 bases, leaving 13 bases between the germline ends. CDR3 bases: TGTGCCAGTAAGGACAGATTCTTCTATGGCTACACCTTC. The encoded protein is CASKDRFFYGYTF. The full variable domain, in which reference TRBV19 and TRBJ1-2 provide the parts outside the CDR3, is DGGITQSPKYLFRKEGQNVTLSCEQNLNHDAMYWYRQDPGQGLRLIYYSQIVNDFQKGDIAEGYSVSREKKESFPLTVTSAQKNPTAFYLCASKDRFFYGYTFGSGTRLTVV.

This sequence joins TRBV9 and TRBJ2-5; 9 nucleotides agree with TRBD2. CDR3 length equals 15 residues. CDR1 SGDLS and CDR2 YYNGEE come from the germline V gene. V shed 2 bases, J shed 5 bases, and the junction held 7 bases outside the gene matches. In DNA form, the CDR3 reads TGTGCCAGCAGCGTGGCGGGAGGGCCCTATGAGACCCAGTACTTC. It specifies CASSVAGGPYETQYF.

This clone was recorded once. This sequence joins TRBV5-1 and TRBJ2-1; no definite D call. This CDR3 is 13 amino acids long. With 5 bases removed from V and 5 bases from J, the gap between germline ends came to 11 bases. Germline values: CDR1 SGHRS, CDR2 YFSETQ. Here the CDR3 DNA reads TGCGCCAGCAGGGCGCCAGGAAACAATGAGCAGTTCTTC. The encoded protein is CASRAPGNNEQFF. The full variable domain, in which reference TRBV5-1 and TRBJ2-1 provide the parts outside the CDR3, is KAGVTQTPRYLIKTRGQQVTLSCSPISGHRSVSWYQQTPGQGLQFLFEYFSETQRNKGNFPGRFSGRQFSNSRSEMNVSTLELGDSALYLCASRAPGNNEQFFGPGTRLTVL.

The chain uses TRBV12-3 or TRBV12-4 and TRBJ1-5; D ambiguous. V was pared by 8 bases and J by 3 bases, with 11 bases between. The CDR3 extends over 13 amino acids. The CDR3 is CASGISNNQPQHF. The CDR3 DNA reads as TGTGCCAGCGGGATAAGTAACAATCAGCCCCAGCATTTT.

V is TRBV4-1 and J is TRBJ1-2; 12 bases align to TRBD1. The CDR3 contains 15 residues. Losses at the gene ends were 0 bases for V and 7 bases for J; bases not matched to a gene: 3. Germline CDR1 MGHRA, CDR2 YSYEKL. CDR3 protein: CASSQEGQGAGGYTF. For the CDR3, the DNA is TGCGCCAGCAGCCAAGAGGGACAGGGGGCGGGTGGCTACACCTTC.

This clone has just one count. The CDR3 region is CASSREILDTLGYF. In DNA form, the CDR3 reads TGTGCCAGCAGCAGAGAGATTCTAGACACTCTAGGGTATTTT. The chain employs TRBV21-1 and TRBJ2-3. TRBV21-1 is designated a pseudogene. The CDR3 is 14 amino acids.

The rearrangement joins TRBV3-1 (or the pseudogene TRBV3-2) to TRBJ2-4; D is tentatively TRBD1 or TRBD2 (5 bases each). Germline V gene data show CDR1 as LGHDT and CDR2 as YNNKEL (reference sequence). The length of the CDR3 is 13 residues. Trimming removed 2 bases from V and 9 bases from J, with 11 bases in between. Here the CDR3 reads CASSQSKGSIQYF. DNA for the CDR3: TGTGCCAGCAGCCAATCGAAGGGGAGCATTCAGTACTTC.

The chain joins TRBV5-8 to TRBJ2-5; D remains ambiguous. CDR1 and CDR2 from the germline V gene are SGHTS and YDEGEE. The CDR3 runs to 13 residues. Trimming left V 3 bases short and J 4 bases short, with 10 bases between. The CDR3 loop is CASSSYQRETQYF. The CDR3 DNA is TGTGCCAGCAGCTCGTATCAGCGAGAGACCCAGTACTTC.

The chain combines TRBV5-1 with TRBJ2-7; TRBD1 might be the D (6 bases). This CDR3 spans 14 amino acids. With 4 bases removed from V and 2 bases from J, the gap between germline ends came to 13 bases. The V gene's germline CDR1 is SGHRS and CDR2 YFSETQ. The DNA of the CDR3 is TGCGCCAGCAGCCTGGACAGCCCAGCCTACGAGCAGTACTTC. This sequence encodes CASSLDSPAYEQYF.